This T cell receptor (beta chain) was identified during a study of blood T cells in healthy people across ages. Through a sample-barcoded 5' primer and a J-beta primer mix, a second PCR was run for 7 to 11 cycles. TCRdb reprocessed the 5' RACE reads via MiXCR and lists one record per CDR3 protein. The data contain 1.5 million to 2 million distinct CDR3 sequences, 28% of them seen just once; the ten biggest clones take up less than 9.5%. The draw of peripheral blood yielded approximately 11 milliliters from each donor. PBMCs were isolated at a quantity of at least 6 million per sample. The sample holds a few counts of this clonotype. Its specificity is unknown. The CDR3 covers 15 residues. V dropped 1 base and J dropped 2; count of bases not matched to a gene: 2. Germline lookup yields CDR1 SNHLY and CDR2 FYNNEI. General study results and limits: Unsorted PBMCs prevented conclusive naive versus antigen-experienced comparison.

The specimen was blood. The clonotype was recovered from a woman aged 25 to 39 in good health. The chain carries TRBV2 and TRBJ2-5, with TRBD2 matching 9 bases. The DNA of the CDR3 is TGTGCCAGCAGTGAAGACGCGGGGGGGCAAGAGACCCAGTACTTC. Translation: CASSEDAGGQETQYF.